One sample yielded the 16 T cell receptor beta chains listed below, sequenced in a study of blood T cell repertoires in COVID-19. The protocol was immunoSEQ multiplex PCR, while the TCRdb copy is restricted to in-frame clones and leaves out a portion. The table shows roughly 400,000 clones, with 88% occurring only once. Sequencing was performed on PBMCs or T cells enriched from blood (not recorded which). All receptors derive from a middle-aged woman with acute COVID-19.

The gene calls are TRBV6-1 and TRBJ2-3; 12 bases are shared with TRBD2. This CDR3 is built from 16 residues. V lost 4 bases to trimming and J lost 5 bases; unmatched junction nucleotides: 7. Germline lookup yields CDR1 MNHNS and CDR2 SASEGT. For the CDR3, the DNA is TGTGCCAGCAGTGTAACTAGCGGGGGGCCCCTAGATACGCAGTATTTT. Its protein product is CASSVTSGGPLDTQYF.

This clone came up once. V is TRBV6-5 and J is TRBJ2-7; D possibly corresponds to TRBD2 (6 bases). This CDR3 is 15 amino acids long. Between the trimmed V and J ends, which lost 0 bases and 2 bases, there was a span of 11 bases. Germline CDR1 and CDR2: MNHEY and SVGAGI. The CDR3 coding sequence is TGTGCCAGCAGTTACTCAGGAGGGAAACCCTACGAGCAGTACTTC. As protein: CASSYSGGKPYEQYF.

The chain combines TRBV29-1 with TRBJ1-1; a weak D match, TRBD1 (6 bases). The germline V and J ends were trimmed by 1 base and 3 bases, with 12 bases remaining between them. The CDR3 is 14 amino acids. The germline CDR1 and CDR2 sequences are SQVTM and ANQGSEA. The CDR3 here is CSVEGRGQYTEAFF. The DNA of the CDR3 is TGCAGCGTTGAAGGGAGAGGACAGTACACTGAAGCTTTCTTT.

The table lists this clone with a count of one. The genes are TRBV29-1 and TRBJ2-7, with a weak D call TRBD1 (5 bases). The CDR3 covers 13 residues. The V end was cut by 4 bases, the J end by 2 bases, with 12 bases between. Germline lookup yields CDR1 SQVTM and CDR2 ANQGSEA. The CDR3 DNA sequence: TGCAGCGTTGCCGCGGACACGACCTACGAGCAGTACTTC. This sequence encodes CSVAADTTYEQYF.

The gene calls are TRBV6-5 and TRBJ2-7; TRBD1 is a possible D gene (6 bases). Per germline, CDR1 MNHEY and CDR2 SVGAGI. The germline V and J ends were trimmed by 7 bases and 2 bases, with 9 bases remaining between them. The CDR3 runs 12 residues. The DNA for the CDR3 is TGTGCCAGCACAGACAGGACCTACGAGCAGTACTTC. Translating it yields CASTDRTYEQYF.

The genes are TRBV18 and TRBJ1-5; D is unclear. The CDR3 contains 13 residues. Between the trimmed V and J ends, which lost 2 bases and 7 bases, there was a span of 9 bases. CDR1 is KGHSH, CDR2 LQKENI, per germline. CDR3 coding DNA: TGTGCCAGCTCACCAGGTGCTGAGCAGCCCCAGCATTTT. It encodes CASSPGAEQPQHF. Drawing the rest from reference TRBV18 and TRBJ1-5, the complete variable domain is NAGVMQNPRHLVRRRGQEARLRCSPMKGHSHVYWYRQLPEEGLKFMVYLQKENIIDESGMPKERFSAEFPKEGPSILRIQQVVRGDSAAYFCASSPGAEQPQHFGDGTRLSIL.

This clone was detected once. This sequence joins TRBV3-1 (or the pseudogene TRBV3-2) and TRBJ1-1; 8 bases line up with TRBD1. V lost 3 bases to trimming and J lost 6 bases; unmatched junction nucleotides: 3. The germline V gene has CDR1 LGHDT and CDR2 YNNKEL (reference sequence). The CDR3 contains 13 residues. In DNA, the CDR3 is TGTGCCAGCAGCCAGCCAGGGGGCGCTGAAGCTTTCTTT. It is translated as CASSQPGGAEAFF.

V and J are TRBV5-4 and TRBJ2-2; D unresolved. The CDR3 spans 12 residues. Trimming took off 4 bases at V and 7 bases at J, with 8 bases between the two ends. Germline loops: CDR1 SGHNT, CDR2 YYREEE (reference sequence). The CDR3 DNA reads TGTGCCAGCAGCCAAACGAGCGGGGAGCTGTTTTTT. This encodes CASSQTSGELFF.

The chain links TRBV5-1 to TRBJ2-7; weak D call: TRBD1 (5 bases). Germline values: CDR1 SGHRS, CDR2 YFSETQ. V was pared by 0 bases and J by 2 bases, with 12 bases between. The CDR3 consists of 15 residues. CDR3 amino acids: CASSLEGADPYEQYF. DNA of the CDR3: TGCGCCAGCAGCTTGGAAGGGGCCGACCCCTACGAGCAGTACTTC.

The chain couples TRBV2 to TRBJ1-2; D is unclear. With 3 bases removed from V and 4 bases from J, the gap between germline ends came to 12 bases. Germline CDR1 and CDR2: SNHLY and FYNNEI. The CDR3 sequence is 14 residues long. The DNA for the CDR3 is TGTGCCAGCAGTGACAGGATGGTTGGCTATGGCTACACCTTC. It codes for CASSDRMVGYGYTF.

This chain connects TRBV2 to TRBJ2-1; 8 positions match TRBD2. With 6 bases clipped from V and 5 bases from J, the junction kept 12 bases outside the gene matches. The CDR3 length is 16 residues. Germline CDR1 reads SNHLY; CDR2 reads FYNNEI. CDR3 protein: CASRASSGGTDNEQFF. The CDR3 nucleotides read TGTGCCAGCAGGGCATCCAGCGGGGGCACTGACAATGAGCAGTTCTTC.

This clone came up a few times. The chain combines TRBV12-2 with TRBJ1-5; the listed D gene, TRBD1, was not tested against the DNA. TRBV12-2 represents a pseudogene. The CDR3 length is 16 residues. This chain's CDR3 is CASRLAGRGGNQPQHF. The CDR3 DNA is TGTGCAAGTCGCTTAGCAGGCAGGGGGGGCAATCAGCCCCAGCATTTT.

The rearrangement uses TRBV9 and TRBJ2-5, with D possibly matching TRBD2 (5 bases). The V and J ends lost 4 bases and 1 base respectively, with 11 bases between them. The CDR3 extends over 14 amino acids. The germline gives CDR1 SGDLS, CDR2 YYNGEE. CDR3 nucleotides: TGTGCCAGCAGCCCCGGGGTCGTCCAAGAGACCCAGTACTTC. Amino acids: CASSPGVVQETQYF.

This chain joins TRBV15 and TRBJ1-5; the D is unclear. Trimming pared 6 bases from V and 3 bases from J, leaving 9 bases between. Germline V gives CDR1 LNHNV, CDR2 YYDKDF (reference sequence). The CDR3 is made up of 13 amino acids. The DNA of the CDR3 is TGTGCCACCAGAGGCGGGTTCAATCAGCCCCAGCATTTT. Encoded protein: CATRGGFNQPQHF.

This clone was picked up many times. V gene TRBV6-1 combines with J gene TRBJ1-2, with TRBD1 identical over 7 bases. V was clipped by 3 bases and J by 3 bases; unmatched bases: 4. The length of the CDR3 is 14 residues. Germline CDR1 MNHNS, CDR2 SASEGT. The CDR3 here is CASSESGQYYGYTF. CDR3 DNA sequence: TGTGCCAGCAGTGAGTCGGGACAGTACTATGGCTACACCTTC.

The V gene is TRBV4-1, the J gene TRBJ2-1; 9 bases are a match to TRBD2. The length of the CDR3 is 16 residues. Germline CDR1 MGHRA, CDR2 YSYEKL. V dropped 2 bases and J dropped 5; count of bases not matched to a gene: 7. CDR3 region: CASSQPHSGGHNEQFF. In DNA, the CDR3 is TGCGCCAGCAGCCAACCCCATAGCGGGGGCCACAATGAGCAGTTCTTC.